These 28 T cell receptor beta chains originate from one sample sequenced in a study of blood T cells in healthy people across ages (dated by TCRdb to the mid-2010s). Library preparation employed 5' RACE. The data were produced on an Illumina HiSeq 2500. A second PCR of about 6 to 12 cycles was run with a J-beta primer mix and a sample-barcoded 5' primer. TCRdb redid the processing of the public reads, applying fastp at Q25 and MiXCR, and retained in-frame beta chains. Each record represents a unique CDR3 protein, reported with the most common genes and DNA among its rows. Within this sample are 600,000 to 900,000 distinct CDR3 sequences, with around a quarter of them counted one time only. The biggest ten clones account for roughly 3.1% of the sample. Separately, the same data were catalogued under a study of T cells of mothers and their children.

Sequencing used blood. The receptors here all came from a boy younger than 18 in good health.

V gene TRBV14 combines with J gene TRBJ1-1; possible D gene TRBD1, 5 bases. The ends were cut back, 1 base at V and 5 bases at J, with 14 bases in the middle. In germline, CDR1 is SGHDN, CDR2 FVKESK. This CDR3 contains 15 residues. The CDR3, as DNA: TGTGCCAGCAGCCAAGGCGCCGGACGGGGGACTGAAGCTTTCTTT. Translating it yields CASSQGAGRGTEAFF.

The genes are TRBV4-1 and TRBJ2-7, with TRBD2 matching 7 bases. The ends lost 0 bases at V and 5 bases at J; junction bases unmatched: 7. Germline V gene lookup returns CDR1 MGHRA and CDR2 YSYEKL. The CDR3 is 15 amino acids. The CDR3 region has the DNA TGCGCCAGCAGCCAAGATGTGCGCGCGGGAGACGAGCAGTACTTC. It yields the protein CASSQDVRAGDEQYF.

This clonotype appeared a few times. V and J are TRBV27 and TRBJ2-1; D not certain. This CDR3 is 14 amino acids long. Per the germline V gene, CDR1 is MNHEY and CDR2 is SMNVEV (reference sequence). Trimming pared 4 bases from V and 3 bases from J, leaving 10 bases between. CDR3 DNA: TGTGCCAGCAGTTCAGCCACAGTCTACAATGAGCAGTTCTTC. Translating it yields CASSSATVYNEQFF.

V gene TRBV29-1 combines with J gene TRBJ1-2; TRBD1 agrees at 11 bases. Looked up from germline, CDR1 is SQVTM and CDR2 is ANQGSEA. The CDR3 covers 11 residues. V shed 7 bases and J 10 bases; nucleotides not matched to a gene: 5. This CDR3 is CSAPGQGDYTF. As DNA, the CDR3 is TGCAGCGCTCCGGGACAGGGGGACTACACCTTC.

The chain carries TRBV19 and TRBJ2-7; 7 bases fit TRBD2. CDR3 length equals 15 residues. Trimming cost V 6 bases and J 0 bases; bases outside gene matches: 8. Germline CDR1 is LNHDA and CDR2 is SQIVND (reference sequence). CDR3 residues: CASSDGSGNSYEQYF. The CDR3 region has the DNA TGTGCCAGTAGCGACGGCAGCGGGAACTCCTACGAGCAGTACTTC.

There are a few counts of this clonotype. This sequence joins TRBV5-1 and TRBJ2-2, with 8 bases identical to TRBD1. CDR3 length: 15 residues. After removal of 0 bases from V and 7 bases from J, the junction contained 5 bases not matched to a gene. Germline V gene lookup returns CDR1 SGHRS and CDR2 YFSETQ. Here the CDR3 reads CASSLEGQGSGELFF. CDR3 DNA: TGCGCCAGCAGCTTGGAAGGACAGGGCAGCGGGGAGCTGTTTTTT.

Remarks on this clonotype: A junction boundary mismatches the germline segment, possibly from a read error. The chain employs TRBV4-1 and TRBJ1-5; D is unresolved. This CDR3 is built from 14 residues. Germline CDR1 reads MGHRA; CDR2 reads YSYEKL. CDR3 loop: CASSQEGSHQPRHF. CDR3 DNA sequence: TGCGCCAGCAGCCAAGAGGGTTCACATCAGCCCCGGCATTTT.

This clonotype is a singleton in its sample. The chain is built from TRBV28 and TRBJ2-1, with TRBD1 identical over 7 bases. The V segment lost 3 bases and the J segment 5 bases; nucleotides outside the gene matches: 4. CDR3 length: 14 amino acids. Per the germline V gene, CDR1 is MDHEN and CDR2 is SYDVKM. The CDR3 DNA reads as TGTGCCAGCAGTTTTTTCGACAGGGACAATGAGCAGTTCTTC. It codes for CASSFFDRDNEQFF.

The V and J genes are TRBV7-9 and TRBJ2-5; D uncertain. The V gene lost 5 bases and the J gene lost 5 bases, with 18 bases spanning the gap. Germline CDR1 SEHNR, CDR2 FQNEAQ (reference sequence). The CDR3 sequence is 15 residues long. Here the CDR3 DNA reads TGTGCCAGCAGCCGCGTGAGAACGCAGGCGGAGACCCAGTACTTC. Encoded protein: CASSRVRTQAETQYF.

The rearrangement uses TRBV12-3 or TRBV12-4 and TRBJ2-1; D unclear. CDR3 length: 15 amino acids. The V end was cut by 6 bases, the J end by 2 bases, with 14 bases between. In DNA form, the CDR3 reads TGTGCCAGCAGACTAATAGGCAGAACCTACAATGAGCAGTTCTTC. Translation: CASRLIGRTYNEQFF.

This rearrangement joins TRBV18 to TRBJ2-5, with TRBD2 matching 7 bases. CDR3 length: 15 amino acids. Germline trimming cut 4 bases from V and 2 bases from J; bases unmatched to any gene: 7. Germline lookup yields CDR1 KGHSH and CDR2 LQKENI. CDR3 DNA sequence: TGTGCCAGCTCACGACGGACTAGTTGGCAAGAGACCCAGTACTTC. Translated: CASSRRTSWQETQYF.

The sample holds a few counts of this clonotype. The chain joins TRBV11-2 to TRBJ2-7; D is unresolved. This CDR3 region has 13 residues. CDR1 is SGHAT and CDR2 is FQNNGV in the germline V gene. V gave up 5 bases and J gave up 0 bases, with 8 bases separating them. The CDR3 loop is CASSPLFSYEQYF. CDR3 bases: TGTGCCAGCAGCCCCCTATTCTCCTACGAGCAGTACTTC.

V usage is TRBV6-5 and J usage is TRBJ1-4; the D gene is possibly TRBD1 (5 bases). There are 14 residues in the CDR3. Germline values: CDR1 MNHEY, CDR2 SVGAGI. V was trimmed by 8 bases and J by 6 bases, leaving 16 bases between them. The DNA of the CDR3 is TGTGCCAGCTCTCGAGGAGGGGTCCATGAAAAACTGTTTTTT. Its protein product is CASSRGGVHEKLFF.

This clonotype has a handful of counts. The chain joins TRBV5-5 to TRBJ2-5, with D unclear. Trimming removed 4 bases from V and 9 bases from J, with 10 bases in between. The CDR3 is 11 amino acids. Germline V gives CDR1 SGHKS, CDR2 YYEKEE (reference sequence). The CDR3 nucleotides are TGTGCCAGCAGCCCCATGAGACCCCAGTACTTC. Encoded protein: CASSPMRPQYF.

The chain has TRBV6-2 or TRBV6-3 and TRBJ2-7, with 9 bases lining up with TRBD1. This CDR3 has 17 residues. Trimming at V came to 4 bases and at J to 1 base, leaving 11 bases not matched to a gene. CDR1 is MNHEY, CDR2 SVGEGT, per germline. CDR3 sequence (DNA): TGTGCCAGCAGTTGGTCTTATACCGGGACAGGGTCCTACGAGCAGTACTTC. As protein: CASSWSYTGTGSYEQYF.

CDR3 in DNA: TGTGCCAGCAGCTTCGTTCATACGAGCTCCTACAATGAGCAGTTCTTC. This encodes CASSFVHTSSYNEQFF. The chain employs TRBV7-2 and TRBJ2-1; D gene uncertain. CDR3 length: 16 residues. V shed 3 bases and J shed 0 bases, with 12 bases lying between them. Germline V gives CDR1 SGHTA, CDR2 FQGNSA.

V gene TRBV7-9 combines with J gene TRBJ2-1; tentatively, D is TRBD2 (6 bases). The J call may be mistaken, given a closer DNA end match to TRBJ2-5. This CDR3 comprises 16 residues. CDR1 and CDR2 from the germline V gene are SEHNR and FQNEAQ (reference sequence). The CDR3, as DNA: TGTGCCAGCAGCCCCCGAGGATGGAGGGCAGAAGAGACCCAGTACTTC. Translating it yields CASSPRGWRAEETQYF.

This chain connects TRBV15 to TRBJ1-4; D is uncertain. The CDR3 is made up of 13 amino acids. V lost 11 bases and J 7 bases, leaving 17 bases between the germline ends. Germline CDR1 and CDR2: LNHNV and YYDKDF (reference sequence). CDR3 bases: TGTGCCCCGAAGTCCGGGGTTCGTGAAAAACTGTTTTTT. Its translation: CAPKSGVREKLFF.

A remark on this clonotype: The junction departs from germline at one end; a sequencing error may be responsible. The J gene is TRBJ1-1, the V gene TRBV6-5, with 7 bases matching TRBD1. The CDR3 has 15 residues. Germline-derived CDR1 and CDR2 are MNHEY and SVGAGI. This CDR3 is CASSNSRGRDTEAFF. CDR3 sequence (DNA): TGTGCCAGCAGTAACTCCAGGGGGAGAGACACTGAAGCTTTCTTT.

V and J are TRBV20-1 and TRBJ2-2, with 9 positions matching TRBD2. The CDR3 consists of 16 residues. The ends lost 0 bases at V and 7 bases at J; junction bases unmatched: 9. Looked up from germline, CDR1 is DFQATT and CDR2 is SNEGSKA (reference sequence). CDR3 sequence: CSARDRERGDNGELFF. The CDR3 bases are TGCAGTGCTAGAGACCGGGAGCGGGGGGACAACGGGGAGCTGTTTTTT.

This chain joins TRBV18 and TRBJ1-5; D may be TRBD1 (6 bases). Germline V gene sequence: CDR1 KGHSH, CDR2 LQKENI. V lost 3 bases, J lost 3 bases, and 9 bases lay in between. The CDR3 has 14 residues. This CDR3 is CASSPGQYNQPQHF. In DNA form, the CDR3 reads TGTGCCAGCTCACCTGGACAGTACAATCAGCCCCAGCATTTT.

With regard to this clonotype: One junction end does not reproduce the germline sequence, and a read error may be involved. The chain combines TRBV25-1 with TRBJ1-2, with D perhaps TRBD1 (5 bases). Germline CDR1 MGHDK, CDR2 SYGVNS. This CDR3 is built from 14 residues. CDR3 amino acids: CTSSEYDRLYGYTF. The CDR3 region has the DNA TGTACCAGCAGTGAATACGACAGACTCTATGGCTACACCTTC.

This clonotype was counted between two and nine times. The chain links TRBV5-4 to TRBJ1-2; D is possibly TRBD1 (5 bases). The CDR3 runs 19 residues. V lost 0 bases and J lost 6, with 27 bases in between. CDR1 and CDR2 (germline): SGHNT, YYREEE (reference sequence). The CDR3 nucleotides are TGTGCCAGCAGCTTGGGGCAGGGAGTTCGGGGACCTCCATCACATGGCTACACCTTC. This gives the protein CASSLGQGVRGPPSHGYTF.

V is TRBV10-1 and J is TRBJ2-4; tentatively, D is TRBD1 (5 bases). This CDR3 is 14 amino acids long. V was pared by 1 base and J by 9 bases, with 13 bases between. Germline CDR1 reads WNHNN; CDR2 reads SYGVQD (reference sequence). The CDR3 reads CASSEFGRDGIQYF. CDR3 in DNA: TGCGCCAGCAGTGAGTTTGGCAGGGATGGCATTCAGTACTTC.

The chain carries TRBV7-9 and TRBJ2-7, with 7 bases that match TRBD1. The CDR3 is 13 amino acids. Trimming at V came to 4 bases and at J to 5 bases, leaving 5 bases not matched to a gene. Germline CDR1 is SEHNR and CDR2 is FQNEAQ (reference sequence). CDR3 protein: CASSSQGSDEQYF. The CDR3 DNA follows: TGTGCCAGCAGCTCACAGGGGTCCGACGAGCAGTACTTC.

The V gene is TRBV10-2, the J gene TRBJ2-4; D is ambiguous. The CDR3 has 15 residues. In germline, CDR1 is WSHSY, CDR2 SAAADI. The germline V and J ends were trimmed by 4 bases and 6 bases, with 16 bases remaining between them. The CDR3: CASSALARSGNIQYF. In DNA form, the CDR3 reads TGCGCCAGCAGTGCCCTTGCGCGATCGGGAAACATTCAGTACTTC.

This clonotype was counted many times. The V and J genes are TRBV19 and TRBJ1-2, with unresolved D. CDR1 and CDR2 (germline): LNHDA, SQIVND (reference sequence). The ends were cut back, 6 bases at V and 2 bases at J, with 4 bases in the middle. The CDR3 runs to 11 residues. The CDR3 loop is CASSENYGYTF. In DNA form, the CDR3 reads TGTGCCAGTAGCGAGAACTATGGCTACACCTTC.

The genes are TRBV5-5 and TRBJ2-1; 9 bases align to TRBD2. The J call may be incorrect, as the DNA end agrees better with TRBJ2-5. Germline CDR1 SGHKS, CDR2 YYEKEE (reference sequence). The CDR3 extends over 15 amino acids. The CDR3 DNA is TGTGCCAGCAGCTTACAAGCGGGGGGCTGGGAGACCCAGTACTTC. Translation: CASSLQAGGWETQYF.